The rows below give T cell receptor beta chains drawn from one sample of a study of vaccination and CD4 T cells after COVID-19. TCRdb used MiXCR to reprocess the PCR reads, holding one entry per CDR3 protein. The table records over 10,000 distinct CDR3 sequences, roughly 80% of them present only once. These receptors have no known antigen. Sequenced sample: CD4+ T cells from blood, cultured in vitro. The receptor set was obtained from a human donor who had recovered from COVID-19. The CDR3 runs from the conserved cysteine through the conserved F or W. Fields, in order: clone size, D gene, J gene, V gene, CDR3 protein, CDR3 DNA. D genes are given only for firm matches. Size values are once, few and many counts, or a class for expanded clones, and some rows have none.

NA NA TRBJ1-1 TRBV20-1 CSAPRGGLEAFF TGCAGTGCACCTCGGGGGGGCCTGGAGGCTTTCTTT
NA NA TRBJ2-5 TRBV6-1 CASKSSEETQYF TGTGCCAGCAAATCGTCGGAAGAGACCCAGTACTTC
NA NA TRBJ2-7 TRBV6-5 CASSYQAGSYEQYF TGTGCCAGCAGTTATCAGGCAGGATCTTACGAGCAGTACTTC
NA NA TRBJ2-7 TRBV10-3 CASRETAYEQYF TGTGCCTCCAGGGAAACAGCCTACGAGCAGTACTTC
NA NA TRBJ2-7 TRBV20-1 CSARDRGKAYEQYF TGCAGTGCTAGAGATCGGGGGAAAGCCTACGAGCAGTACTTC
large NA TRBJ1-1 TRBV6-1 CASSEGGVHVEAFF TGTGCCAGCAGTGAAGGTGGGGTCCATGTTGAAGCTTTCTTT
NA NA TRBJ1-1 TRBV12-3/TRBV12-4 CASTKAWGTEAFF TGTGCCAGCACCAAAGCATGGGGGACTGAAGCTTTCTTT
NA TRBD1 TRBJ1-1 TRBV10-3 CAISDSGQPNTEAFF TGTGCCATCAGTGACTCGGGACAGCCAAACACTGAAGCTTTCTTT
NA NA TRBJ1-5 TRBV28 CASRRTDSNQPQHF TGTGCCAGCCGCCGGACGGATAGCAATCAGCCCCAGCATTTT
NA NA TRBJ2-7 TRBV28 CASSWDNAYEQYF TGTGCCAGCAGTTGGGACAACGCCTACGAGCAGTACTTC
NA NA TRBJ1-1 TRBV20-1 CSARSPEGMAEAFF TGCAGTGCTAGAAGTCCGGAAGGGATGGCTGAAGCTTTCTTT
NA NA TRBJ1-1 TRBV19 CASSERQSEAFF TGTGCCAGTAGTGAACGACAGAGTGAAGCTTTCTTT
large NA TRBJ1-6 TRBV20-1 CSARDARRGAQHNSPLHF TGCAGTGCTAGAGATGCCCGACGGGGGGCCCAACATAATTCACCCCTCCACTTT
NA NA TRBJ1-5 TRBV27 CASSLMGTNNQPQHF TGTGCCAGCAGTTTAATGGGGACAAACAATCAGCCCCAGCATTTT
NA NA TRBJ1-4 TRBV15 CATSSRREVVRTNEKLFF TGTGCCACCAGCAGCCGCAGGGAGGTTGTGAGAACTAATGAAAAACTGTTTTTT
once TRBD1 TRBJ1-2 TRBV27 CASSPGTASLGGYTF TGTGCCAGCAGTCCCGGGACAGCGTCATTAGGTGGCTACACCTTC
NA TRBD2 TRBJ2-1 TRBV7-2 CASSLPPREGEQFF TGTGCCAGCAGCTTACCACCCAGGGAGGGTGAGCAGTTCTTC
NA NA TRBJ2-7 TRBV11-2 CASSLSSNSYEQYF TGTGCCAGCAGCTTATCTTCTAACTCCTACGAGCAGTACTTC
NA NA TRBJ1-1 TRBV20-1 CSARDPKTGVVTMNTEAFF TGCAGTGCTAGAGACCCGAAAACAGGCGTAGTAACCATGAACACTGAAGCTTTCTTT
NA TRBD1 TRBJ1-6 TRBV2 CASNFLGQGSSPLHF TGTGCCAGCAATTTCTTGGGACAGGGTAGTTCACCCCTCCACTTT
NA NA TRBJ1-3 TRBV7-9 CASSYRQTSGNTIYF TGTGCCAGCAGCTACCGACAGACCTCTGGAAACACCATATATTTT
NA NA TRBJ1-5 TRBV20-1 CSAWTPDGRGPQHF TGCAGTGCTTGGACCCCGGACGGTAGGGGGCCCCAGCATTTT
NA NA TRBJ2-4 TRBV6-1 CASSNRELAKNIQYF TGTGCCAGCAGTAACAGGGAGTTGGCCAAAAACATTCAGTACTTC
NA NA TRBJ1-1 TRBV7-6 CASSLVGGNTEAFF TGTGCCAGCAGCTTAGTCGGCGGGAACACTGAAGCTTTCTTT
NA NA TRBJ1-6 TRBV6-5 CASSYWVNNSPLHF TGTGCCAGCAGTTACTGGGTCAATAATTCACCCCTCCACTTT
NA NA TRBJ1-3 TRBV7-2 CASSLVGRIGNAIYF TGTGCCAGCAGCTTAGTGGGTAGGATCGGAAACGCCATATATTTT
NA NA TRBJ2-3 TRBV5-1 CASSSRTDTQYF TGCGCCAGCAGCTCGCGCACAGATACGCAGTATTTT
NA NA TRBJ1-6 TRBV6-2/TRBV6-3 CASSYRGGQSPLHF TGTGCCAGCAGTTACAGGGGAGGACAATCACCCCTCCACTTT